Following are 27 T cell receptor beta chains from one sample sequenced in a study of vaccination effects on CD4 cells after COVID-19. Profiled with immunoSEQ multiplex PCR; TCRdb holds only in-frame clones, not every one. The top ten clones hold 5.5% of a sample with tens of thousands of clones, 75% to 85% of them seen once. Antigens for these TCRs are unknown. Antigen-specific CD4+ T cells were first expanded with viral peptide pools by the ViraFEST assay and only then sequenced. It was after 10 days of culture that CD4+ T cells were isolated. PCR confirmed that the person was infected with SARS-CoV-2 between March and December 2020. Sequencing used CD4+ T cells from PBMCs cultured with HIV peptides, obtained before COVID-19 vaccination. The subset is: HIV-1 Nef peptide pool negative control/reference culture. All receptors come from a human donor who had a prior SARS-CoV-2 infection.

V gene TRBV11-3 combines with J gene TRBJ2-7, with 8 bases fitting TRBD2. Germline assignment: CDR1 SGHNT and CDR2 YENEEA. The V segment lost 2 bases and the J segment 0 bases; nucleotides outside the gene matches: 3. The CDR3 has 15 residues. Here the CDR3 reads CASSLSGSPSYEQYF. The CDR3 nucleotides read TGTGCCAGCAGCTTAAGCGGGAGCCCCTCCTACGAGCAGTACTTC.

The chain joins TRBV5-1 to TRBJ2-5, with TRBD2 matching 7 bases. CDR1 and CDR2 (germline): SGHRS, YFSETQ. The ends lost 2 bases at V and 1 base at J; junction bases unmatched: 5. The CDR3 consists of 15 residues. CDR3 nucleotide sequence: TGCGCCAGCAGCTTAACCGGGACTATCCAAGAGACCCAGTACTTC. This encodes CASSLTGTIQETQYF.

The V call is TRBV6-5, the J call TRBJ2-1; D is unresolved. Trimming took off 7 bases at V and 1 base at J, with 8 bases between the two ends. Germline-derived CDR1 and CDR2 are MNHEY and SVGAGI. The CDR3 spans 13 residues. This chain's CDR3 is CASKRDSYNEQFF. Here the CDR3 DNA reads TGTGCCAGCAAACGTGATTCCTACAATGAGCAGTTCTTC.

V is TRBV3-1 (or the pseudogene TRBV3-2) and J is TRBJ2-3; 14 nucleotides agree with TRBD2. V lost 0 bases and J lost 5; bases outside the gene matches: 10. The CDR3 covers 19 residues. Germline CDR1 and CDR2: LGHDT and YNNKEL (reference sequence). The CDR3 sequence is CASSQDLRRLAGGRDTQYF. CDR3 coding DNA: TGTGCCAGCAGCCAAGACCTCCGGAGACTAGCGGGGGGGCGAGATACGCAGTATTTT.

This clone has only a few counts. This sequence joins TRBV2 and TRBJ1-3; D gene ambiguous. V was cut by 7 bases and J by 3 bases, with 13 bases left in between. Germline CDR1 and CDR2: SNHLY and FYNNEI. The CDR3 totals 14 residues. The CDR3 nucleotides are TGTGCCAGCAAGCTAGGTTCGGGTGGAAACACCATATATTTT. It is translated as CASKLGSGGNTIYF.

This chain joins TRBV6-6 and TRBJ2-7; 7 bases align to TRBD2. Germline CDR1 MNHNY, CDR2 SVGAGI (reference sequence). The CDR3 contains 13 residues. V was pared by 8 bases and J by 4 bases, with 8 bases of the junction left unmatched. CDR3 nucleotide sequence: TGTGCCAGCCGACTAGCTGGGGGTTACGAGCAGTACTTC. The encoded protein is CASRLAGGYEQYF.

The chain is built from TRBV7-3 and TRBJ2-3; D ambiguous. The V and J ends lost 1 base and 9 bases respectively, with 11 bases between them. CDR1 and CDR2 from the germline V gene are SGHTA and FQGTGA. This CDR3 has 13 amino acids. This chain's CDR3 is CASSLRPVATQYF. CDR3 coding DNA: TGTGCCAGCAGCTTAAGACCAGTCGCCACGCAGTATTTT.

In this sample, this clone turned up a few times. The chain is built from TRBV5-1 and TRBJ1-6, with a tentative D call TRBD1 (5 bases). Trimming cost V 4 bases and J 3 bases, with 8 bases left between them. Germline V gene lookup returns CDR1 SGHRS and CDR2 YFSETQ. CDR3 length: 14 amino acids. CDR3 sequence (DNA): TGCGCCAGCAGCCAGGACATCTATAATTCACCCCTCCACTTT. Translation: CASSQDIYNSPLHF. The complete variable domain, with remaining parts taken from reference TRBV5-1 and TRBJ1-6, reads KAGVTQTPRYLIKTRGQQVTLSCSPISGHRSVSWYQQTPGQGLQFLFEYFSETQRNKGNFPGRFSGRQFSNSRSEMNVSTLELGDSALYLCASSQDIYNSPLHFGNGTRLTVT.

This chain connects TRBV7-3 to TRBJ2-7; TRBD1 matches at 11 bases. Trimming cost V 5 bases and J 2 bases; bases outside gene matches: 14. The CDR3 length is 18 residues. From germline, CDR1 is SGHTA and CDR2 FQGTGA. The CDR3 sequence is CASSPPGTGGSTAYEQYF. In nucleotides, the CDR3 is TGTGCCAGCAGCCCACCCGGGACAGGGGGTTCCACGGCCTACGAGCAGTACTTC.

The chain is built from TRBV7-6 and TRBJ1-1; TRBD1 matches at 9 bases. The V gene's germline CDR1 is SGHVS and CDR2 FNYEAQ. V lost 2 bases and J lost 5; bases outside the gene matches: 9. The CDR3 runs 16 residues. The CDR3 here is CASSLSPGQGGTEAFF. The CDR3 DNA reads TGTGCCAGCAGCTTATCCCCGGGACAGGGCGGAACTGAAGCTTTCTTT. Together with reference TRBV7-6 and TRBJ1-1, the CDR3 gives the full variable domain: GAGVSQSPRYKVTKRGQDVALRCDPISGHVSLYWYRQALGQGPEFLTYFNYEAQQDKSGLPNDRFSAERPEGSISTLTIQRTEQRDSAMYRCASSLSPGQGGTEAFFGQGTRLTVV.

The chain carries TRBV7-9 and TRBJ2-1; 12 bases agree with TRBD2. The V and J ends lost 5 bases and 6 bases, in that order; junction bases with no gene match: 8. The CDR3 runs 16 residues. Per germline, CDR1 SEHNR and CDR2 FQNEAQ (reference sequence). This chain's CDR3 is CASSRTSGVLTNEQFF. The CDR3 DNA reads as TGTGCCAGCAGCAGGACTAGCGGGGTGCTGACCAATGAGCAGTTCTTC.

The chain employs TRBV11-3 and TRBJ1-2; D perhaps matches TRBD1 (5 bases). V was clipped by 5 bases and J by 1 base, with 20 bases between them. From germline, CDR1 is SGHNT and CDR2 YENEEA. The CDR3 is 17 amino acids. In DNA form, the CDR3 reads TGTGCCAGCAGCCTAGGGGTGCGGCAGGCCGATAACTATGGCTACACCTTC. It codes for CASSLGVRQADNYGYTF.

This chain links TRBV7-8 with TRBJ1-2; possible D gene TRBD1, 6 bases. V lost 2 bases and J 4 bases, leaving 14 bases between the germline ends. Germline assignment: CDR1 SGHVS and CDR2 FQNEAQ. The CDR3 is made up of 15 amino acids. The CDR3 sequence is CASSLSSGESYGYTF. CDR3 sequence (DNA): TGTGCCAGCAGCTTATCCTCAGGGGAATCCTATGGCTACACCTTC.

This clone has at least ten counts. V is TRBV7-8 and J is TRBJ1-2, with 9 bases matching TRBD1. V lost 5 bases, J lost 4 bases, and 8 bases stayed unmatched. This CDR3 comprises 15 residues. CDR1 and CDR2 from the germline V gene are SGHVS and FQNEAQ. The DNA for the CDR3 is TGTGCCAGCAGCCCCTGGGACAGGGAGAGCTATGGCTACACCTTC. It codes for CASSPWDRESYGYTF.

V usage is TRBV14 and J usage is TRBJ1-4; tentatively, D is TRBD1 (5 bases). CDR1 and CDR2 from the germline V gene are SGHDN and FVKESK. This CDR3 region has 13 residues. Trimming took off 3 bases at V and 8 bases at J, with 10 bases between the two ends. The CDR3 DNA reads as TGTGCCAGCAGCCAGCTACGGGGGGAAAAACTGTTTTTT. This gives the protein CASSQLRGEKLFF.

Of note for this clone: One end of the junction is discordant with germline, which a read error may explain. CDR3 in DNA: TGTGCCAGCAGTGAACGGGGTCGGGAGAACGCCGGGGAGCTGTTTTTT. It translates to CASSERGRENAGELFF. The chain uses TRBV2 and TRBJ2-2; TRBD2 is a possible D gene (6 bases). The CDR3 is 16 amino acids. Germline V gene lookup returns CDR1 SNHLY and CDR2 FYNNEI.

This rearrangement joins TRBV16 to TRBJ2-4; TRBD2 might be the D (8 bases). The CDR3 extends over 14 amino acids. Deletions cut 1 base from V and 9 bases from J, with 13 bases between. Germline V gives CDR1 KGHSY, CDR2 FQNENV. The CDR3 DNA reads as TGTGCCAGCAGCCAATTTCGGGAGGGGGCCATTCAGTACTTC. Protein sequence: CASSQFREGAIQYF.

The chain combines TRBV5-1 with TRBJ2-3; 10 bases match TRBD2. V lost 4 bases, J lost 4 bases, and 6 bases stayed unmatched. CDR3 size: 15 residues. The V gene's germline CDR1 is SGHRS and CDR2 YFSETQ. CDR3 nucleotides: TGCGCCAGCAGCCTTAGCGGGGGGAGCCCAGATACGCAGTATTTT. This gives the protein CASSLSGGSPDTQYF.

V usage is TRBV7-9 and J usage is TRBJ2-5; D uncertain. V lost 0 bases, J lost 4 bases, and 18 bases lay in between. Germline lookup yields CDR1 SEHNR and CDR2 FQNEAQ (reference sequence). CDR3 size: 17 residues. The CDR3 DNA sequence: TGTGCCAGCAGCTTAGCGCTGGGGTGGTCCTCCGCAGAGACCCAGTACTTC. This codes for CASSLALGWSSAETQYF.

The gene calls are TRBV27 and TRBJ2-4; 9 nucleotides align to TRBD2. J lost 9 bases, V lost 1 base, and 4 bases had no gene match. Germline CDR1 is MNHEY and CDR2 is SMNVEV (reference sequence). CDR3 length equals 14 residues. The CDR3 is CASSLLGGGAIQYF. In DNA, the CDR3 is TGTGCCAGCAGTTTATTGGGCGGGGGGGCCATTCAGTACTTC.

The chain uses TRBV5-1 and TRBJ2-1; unclear D gene. The V end lost 4 bases, the J end lost 9 bases, and 14 bases lay between the germline ends. Per germline, CDR1 SGHRS and CDR2 YFSETQ. The CDR3 consists of 13 residues. The CDR3: CASSRMFTGEQFF. The CDR3 nucleotides are TGCGCCAGCAGCCGAATGTTTACCGGTGAGCAGTTCTTC.

The chain has TRBV6-2 or TRBV6-3 and TRBJ1-5; D is possibly TRBD1 (5 bases). The V end lost 6 bases, the J end lost 0 bases, and 15 bases lay between the germline ends. Germline V gene data show CDR1 as MNHEY and CDR2 as SVGEGT. This CDR3 spans 16 amino acids. The CDR3 loop is CASSPDRSPSNQPQHF. DNA for the CDR3: TGTGCCAGCAGCCCCGACAGATCTCCTAGCAATCAGCCCCAGCATTTT.

This chain joins TRBV28 and TRBJ2-2; the D gene is possibly TRBD1 (5 bases). Germline V gives CDR1 MDHEN, CDR2 SYDVKM. The CDR3 sequence is 15 residues long. Between the trimmed V and J ends, which lost 4 bases and 0 bases, there was a span of 9 bases. The CDR3, as DNA: TGTGCCAGCAGTTCCCCGGACACGAACACCGGGGAGCTGTTTTTT. Protein: CASSSPDTNTGELFF.

The table lists this clone with a few counts. The chain employs TRBV6-2 or TRBV6-3 and TRBJ1-5; D is unclear. The CDR3 is made up of 12 amino acids. The germline V and J ends were trimmed by 2 bases and 4 bases, with 3 bases remaining between them. In germline, CDR1 is MNHEY, CDR2 SVGEGT. CDR3 nucleotides: TGTGCCAGCAGTTACAGGAATCAGCCCCAGCATTTT. Its translation: CASSYRNQPQHF.

The J gene is TRBJ1-3, the V gene TRBV5-1; D may be TRBD1 (6 bases). V lost 0 bases and J 8 bases, leaving 12 bases between the germline ends. CDR1 is SGHRS, CDR2 YFSETQ, per germline. The CDR3 consists of 14 residues. Here the CDR3 reads CASSLGGLEDTIYF. The DNA of the CDR3 is TGCGCCAGCAGCTTGGGGGGGCTCGAGGACACCATATATTTT.

The chain carries TRBV24-1 and TRBJ2-5; D may match TRBD1 or TRBD2 (5 bases each). The germline V gene encodes CDR1 KGHDR and CDR2 SFDVKD. The CDR3 consists of 15 residues. Trimming removed 4 bases at V and 5 bases at J, with 16 bases between. Here the CDR3 DNA reads TGTGCCACCAGTGACCCGGGACCCCTCGGGGAGACCCAGTACTTC. Amino acids: CATSDPGPLGETQYF.

The chain is built from TRBV4-3 and TRBJ2-2, with D possibly matching TRBD2 (7 bases). The CDR3 is 14 amino acids. Germline V gene lookup returns CDR1 LGHNA and CDR2 YSLEER. V was cut by 0 bases and J by 8 bases, with 10 bases left in between. The CDR3 DNA reads as TGCGCCAGCAGCCAAGAGGGGGGGCTGGGGGAGCTGTTTTTT. Protein sequence: CASSQEGGLGELFF.